This TCR beta chain was recorded in a study of prognosis after radiotherapy for stage I lung cancer listed by TCRdb under 2021. In the study overall: Between early 2018 and January 2019, fewer than 20 stage I NSCLC patients were enrolled in Nanjing, China. Oligometastatic NSCLC after surgical resection of the primary tumor was present in roughly 5 patients, while newly diagnosed primary stage I lung tumors were present in 14 to 15. All patients were considered medically inoperable, owing to comorbidities in more than 10 and refusal of surgery in 6 or 7. Ages in the cohort of approximately 14 men and about 6 women ranged from roughly 53 to 84 years, with a median of 74. About a dozen patients had adenocarcinoma and over five had squamous cell carcinoma as the tumor histology. SBRT was delivered in 3 to 5 fractions with a biologically effective dose of at least 100 Gy, and image-guided IMRT or VMAT was used for delivery. In every patient, SBRT was given without any concurrent therapy. Distant metastases were developed by four of the 19 patients after SBRT, at a median of around seven months, whereas no significant progression was observed in the other 15 patients. Peripheral blood TCR beta repertoires were profiled in stage I NSCLC patients before and after stereotactic body radiotherapy, and the study then linked these repertoires to distant failure. For each of the 20 or so patients, one blood sample was taken before SBRT and one after, so the study sequenced approximately 40 samples in total. Broad study findings and their caveats: A decrease in unique TCR clone counts was observed after SBRT (median about 10,000 before versus roughly 6,900 after; Wilcoxon paired P=0.011). No adjustment for multiple comparisons was applied to any of the reported P values. Tumor specificity of expanded TCR clones was not determined. TRBV and TRBJ usage frequencies reportedly differed by metastasis status, in two V genes at baseline and in nine V and two J genes after SBRT. Post-SBRT Shannon entropy and its change from baseline were lower in patients who developed distant metastases; baseline Shannon entropy was not associated with metastases. The small cohort and short follow-up limited the study, so independent validation of the findings is needed.

The TCR beta CDR3 region was amplified from genomic DNA by two rounds of multiplex PCR. The first PCR round used primers specific to each TRBV and TRBJ gene, with sequences filed in Chinese patent CN105087789A. Universal primers were used in the second round of PCR. The Roche High Pure PCR Template Preparation Kit was used to extract genomic DNA from frozen PBMCs. Paired-end sequencing with 151 bp reads was performed on the libraries using an Illumina HiSeq 3000. For the original study's pipeline: CutAdapt was used to discard raw reads that did not contain the multiplex PCR primer sequences. High-quality paired reads were merged into contigs with PEAR. TRB V, D and J gene segments were assigned to each contig with MiXCR by alignment to reference sequences. To remove sequencing errors, CDR3 sequences were clustered according to base quality and sequence similarity. Shannon entropy, normalized by the natural log of the productive TCR sequence number, served as the measure of diversity. One minus Shannon entropy divided by the natural log of the number of unique clonotypes was used as the definition of clonality. The Youden index of ROC curves was used to select progression-free survival cut-offs for repertoire metrics, and analyses were performed in R 3.5.3. TCRdb handled the public reads itself, with Q25 trimming in fastp and clone calling in MiXCR, and kept productive beta chains. A single entry per CDR3 protein holds the most common genes and DNA from its merged rows. TCRdb, not the original authors, processed these V and J calls. The sample has roughly 13,000 distinct CDR3 sequences on record, roughly 50% of them singletons. Of the sample, 28% is held by the ten largest clones.

This clonotype was observed at least ten times. Its target antigen remains unknown. No base quality values were provided; no much bigger clone lies one nucleotide off. Relative to germline, V is missing 1 base and J is missing 2 bases, with 3 bases of the junction outside any gene match. Including the terminal cysteine and phenylalanine, the CDR3 comprises 16 residues. The DNA shown is the 48-base CDR3, in frame from base 1. CDR1 and CDR2 are drawn from the germline V gene (reference sequence): LGHDT, YNNKEL. All patients had node-negative disease on CT and PET/CT, and none had a history of other malignancies or prior chemotherapy or radiotherapy. Around 5.5 milliliters of peripheral venous blood were drawn into EDTA tubes at each of two time points. PBMCs were isolated by Ficoll-Paque Plus density-gradient centrifugation. Right after collection, samples were kept at -80 degrees C until analysis.

Sequencing used PBMCs, obtained before or after stereotactic body radiation therapy (not recorded which). This receptor was obtained from a donor of 50 years or more with non-small cell lung cancer. The chain is assembled from TRBV3-1 and TRBJ2-3, and 10 junction bases match TRBD2. The CDR3: CASSQGTSGYTDTQYF. In nucleotide form, the sequence is TGTGCCAGCAGCCAAGGGACTAGCGGATACACAGATACGCAGTATTTT.